The T cell receptor (beta chain) under discussion was sequenced for a study of CD8 T cells in Susac syndrome. CD8+ and CD4+ T cells from blood underwent TCR beta sequencing. V lost 5 bases, J lost 4 bases, and 14 bases lay in between. The germline gives CDR1 PRHDT, CDR2 FYEKMQ (reference sequence). The CDR3 has 15 amino acids. Random hexamers primed reverse transcription of about 0.45 to 1 ug RNA. MiXCR, run by TCRdb on the immunoSEQ multiplex PCR reads, gives a single entry per CDR3 protein. The sample holds about 250,000 distinct CDR3 sequences; around 93% are singletons and the top ten take about 0.07%.

The sequence was collected from a human donor with multiple sclerosis. The sample was CD4+ T cells from PBMCs. The V call is TRBV13, the J call TRBJ2-2; possibly TRBD1 for D (6 bases). Here the CDR3 reads CASSPRTEITGELFF. The CDR3 nucleotides are TGTGCCAGCAGCCCCCGGACAGAAATCACCGGGGAGCTGTTTTTT.